This T cell receptor (beta chain) was retrieved from a study of T cell changes during pregnancy in multiple sclerosis. Assay used: immunoSEQ multiplex PCR; TCRdb lists only in-frame clones, some missing. The repertoire holds about 50,000 clones, roughly 95% seen once, with 0.25% to 0.4% in the top ten. Germline V gene data show CDR1 as SGHNT and CDR2 as YYREEE (reference sequence). Trimming removed 4 bases from V and 0 bases from J, with 11 bases in between. The CDR3 has 14 amino acids. The chain is built from TRBV5-4 and TRBJ2-7; tentative D call: TRBD2 (6 bases). This clonotype was obtained from a female donor with multiple sclerosis, enrolled in a pregnancy study. The input for sequencing was CD4+ T cells from peripheral blood mononuclear cells, taken in the third trimester of pregnancy. Written as DNA, the CDR3 is TGTGCCAGCAGCCCGGGACTGAGCTCCTACGAGCAGTACTTC. Translated, it gives CASSPGLSSYEQYF.